The 18 T cell receptor beta chains presented below share a single source sample, sequenced in a study of T and B cells in COVID-19 patients. Multiplex PCR with BIOMED2 TRB-A/B primer pools amplified TRB rearrangements. A single record per CDR3 protein comes from TCRdb applying MiXCR to the multiplex PCR reads. There are roughly 11,000 distinct CDR3 sequences in the sample; around 30% occur only once, and roughly 29% lies in the top ten. Blood genomic DNA input for TRB amplification was roughly 250-550 ng. Sequences were obtained from blood. Receptors originate from a human donor who had recovered from COVID-19.

Regarding this clonotype: A much larger clone differs by one base, so this may be a read error. This chain connects TRBV11-1 to TRBJ2-1; possibly TRBD2 for D (6 bases). The CDR3 length is 15 residues. CDR1 is SGHAT and CDR2 is FQDESV in the germline V gene (reference sequence). Trimming removed 2 bases from V and 10 bases from J, with 18 bases in between. As DNA, the CDR3 is TGTGCCAGCAGCTTATTGGGGCCGGGGACTTACGAGCAGTTCTTC. It is translated as CASSLLGPGTYEQFF.

The CDR3 is CASRLETSGVYNEQYF. CDR3 DNA sequence: TGTGCCAGCAGACTCGAGACTAGCGGAGTTTACAATGAGCAGTACTTC. The V and J genes are TRBV6-1 and TRBJ2-5, with 9 bases fitting TRBD2. Germline CDR1 MNHNS, CDR2 SASEGT. Unmatched junction bases numbered 19, after V lost 6 bases and J lost 11 bases. The CDR3 is 16 residues long.

The gene calls are TRBV24-1 and TRBJ2-3; no definite D call. The CDR3 runs 14 residues. V lost 10 bases, J lost 6 bases, and 19 bases lay in between. The V gene's germline CDR1 is KGHDR and CDR2 SFDVKD. CDR3 amino acids: CATPPALRADTQYF. Written as DNA, the CDR3 is TGTGCCACTCCGCCCGCACTTAGGGCGGATACGCAGTATTTT.

This clonotype was seen more than once but under ten times. The rearrangement uses TRBV28 and TRBJ1-1, with D perhaps matching TRBD1 (6 bases). The V and J ends lost 5 bases and 4 bases respectively, with 14 bases between them. The CDR3 has 14 residues. The germline V gene has CDR1 MDHEN and CDR2 SYDVKM. The CDR3 spells CASSPQGIITEAFF. CDR3 DNA: TGTGCCAGCAGTCCTCAGGGGATAATCACTGAAGCTTTCTTT.

Only a few counts were recorded for this clonotype. CDR3 in amino acids: CASSRLDSGANVLTF. The CDR3 DNA reads TGTGCCAGCAGCCGTCTTGACTCTGGGGCCAACGTCCTGACTTTC. This chain uses TRBV7-2 with TRBJ2-6; D unclear. V lost 5 bases to trimming and J lost 0 bases, with 8 bases between them. Germline CDR1 SGHTA, CDR2 FQGNSA. This CDR3 is 15 amino acids long.

This clonotype was counted only a few times. J is TRBJ1-1 and V is TRBV5-4, with D uncertain. The V gene's germline CDR1 is SGHNT and CDR2 YYREEE (reference sequence). V was pared by 4 bases and J by 4 bases, with 11 bases between. The CDR3 has 13 residues. This CDR3 is CASSITLSTEAFF. For the CDR3, the DNA is TGTGCCAGCAGCATAACATTGAGCACTGAAGCTTTCTTT. The variable domain in full, completed from reference TRBV5-4 and TRBJ1-1, reads ETGVTQSPTHLIKTRGQQVTLRCSSQSGHNTVSWYQQALGQGPQFIFQYYREEENGRGNFPPRFSGLQFPNYSSELNVNALELDDSALYLCASSITLSTEAFFGQGTRLTVV.

This clonotype has only a few counts. The V call is TRBV6-6, the J call TRBJ2-2; a possible D gene is TRBD1 (6 bases). The ends were cut back, 10 bases at V and 3 bases at J, with 18 bases in the middle. CDR1 MNHNY and CDR2 SVGAGI come from the germline V gene (reference sequence). This CDR3 spans 15 amino acids. This chain's CDR3 is CATHPPRGHTGELFF. The CDR3 DNA sequence: TGTGCCACTCACCCGCCCAGGGGCCACACCGGGGAGCTGTTTTTT.

V is TRBV7-9 and J is TRBJ2-5, with 8 bases identical to TRBD2. V dropped 5 bases and J dropped 4; count of bases not matched to a gene: 6. This CDR3 is 14 amino acids long. Germline V lookup: CDR1 SEHNR, CDR2 FQNEAQ (reference sequence). This chain's CDR3 is CASSPGGAGETQYF. DNA for the CDR3: TGTGCCAGCAGCCCCGGGGGGGCAGGAGAGACCCAGTACTTC. The full variable domain, rest sourced from reference TRBV7-9 and TRBJ2-5, is DTGVSQNPRHKITKRGQNVTFRCDPISEHNRLYWYRQTLGQGPEFLTYFQNEAQLEKSRLLSDRFSAERPKGSFSTLEIQRTEQGDSAMYLCASSPGGAGETQYFGPGTRLLVL.

This chain uses TRBV12-3 or TRBV12-4 with TRBJ1-2; 7 nucleotides agree with TRBD1. The V segment lost 1 base and the J segment 3 bases; nucleotides outside the gene matches: 2. CDR3 length equals 14 residues. In nucleotides, the CDR3 is TGTGCCAGCAGTTTAGTAGGGACAGACTATGGCTACACCTTC. This translates into CASSLVGTDYGYTF.

This sequence joins TRBV5-1 and TRBJ2-2; no reliable D call. There are 14 residues in the CDR3. From germline, CDR1 is SGHRS and CDR2 YFSETQ. V gave up 4 bases and J gave up 9 bases, with 16 bases separating them. CDR3 amino acids: CASSRYMLGRELFF. The CDR3 nucleotides are TGCGCCAGCAGCCGCTACATGCTTGGGCGGGAGCTGTTTTTT.

This clonotype is medium-sized. This chain joins TRBV19 and TRBJ2-1, with D possibly being TRBD2 (5 bases). V was trimmed by 4 bases and J by 10 bases, leaving 20 bases between them. Germline CDR1 and CDR2: LNHDA and SQIVND (reference sequence). There are 15 residues in the CDR3. CDR3 in DNA: TGTGCCAGTAGTACGCTCGGGGTCGCCCGAGGGGAGCAGTTCTTC. Residues: CASSTLGVARGEQFF. Together with reference TRBV19 and TRBJ2-1, the CDR3 gives the full variable domain: DGGITQSPKYLFRKEGQNVTLSCEQNLNHDAMYWYRQDPGQGLRLIYYSQIVNDFQKGDIAEGYSVSREKKESFPLTVTSAQKNPTAFYLCASSTLGVARGEQFFGPGTRLTVL.

V is TRBV20-1 and J is TRBJ2-5; 10 nucleotides line up with TRBD2. Looked up from germline, CDR1 is DFQATT and CDR2 is SNEGSKA (reference sequence). Trimming cost V 7 bases and J 5 bases; bases outside gene matches: 10. CDR3 size: 14 residues. The CDR3 region is CSVSGRAGSETQYF. As DNA, the CDR3 is TGCAGTGTCAGCGGGAGGGCCGGTTCCGAGACCCAGTACTTC.

This clonotype was seen at least ten times. V usage is TRBV5-4 and J usage is TRBJ2-5, with no clear D. V dropped 0 bases and J dropped 5 bases, with 8 bases sitting between them. The CDR3 is made up of 13 amino acids. Germline-derived CDR1 and CDR2 are SGHNT and YYREEE (reference sequence). The CDR3 DNA follows: TGTGCCAGCAGCTTGGCCGGCCGGGAGACCCAGTACTTC. Translated: CASSLAGRETQYF. The variable domain in full, completed from reference TRBV5-4 and TRBJ2-5, reads ETGVTQSPTHLIKTRGQQVTLRCSSQSGHNTVSWYQQALGQGPQFIFQYYREEENGRGNFPPRFSGLQFPNYSSELNVNALELDDSALYLCASSLAGRETQYFGPGTRLLVL.

This clonotype was observed many times. V gene TRBV29-1 combines with J gene TRBJ1-1; 8 positions agree with TRBD1. Trimming removed 5 bases from V and 7 bases from J; junction bases left unmatched: 9. The CDR3 totals 13 residues. Looked up from germline, CDR1 is SQVTM and CDR2 is ANQGSEA. In nucleotides, the CDR3 is TGCAGCGTTACACAGGGGGATCGTGGTGAAGCTTTCTTT. Amino acid sequence: CSVTQGDRGEAFF.

This clonotype is medium-sized. This chain links TRBV27 with TRBJ2-1; 11 bases line up with TRBD2. Germline V gene sequence: CDR1 MNHEY, CDR2 SMNVEV (reference sequence). The CDR3 has 15 residues. Trimming cost V 5 bases and J 4 bases; bases outside gene matches: 4. The CDR3 DNA sequence: TGTGCCAGCAGTGGAACTAGCGGGAGTTACAATGAGCAGTTCTTC. Its translation: CASSGTSGSYNEQFF.

CDR3 nucleotide sequence: TGTGCCAGCAGTTACTCGGGGGATGGTCCGGAATATAGCAATCAGCCCCAGCATTTT. Protein: CASSYSGDGPEYSNQPQHF. The chain joins TRBV6-2 or TRBV6-3 to TRBJ1-5; tentative D call: TRBD1 (5 bases). Germline CDR1 is MNHEY and CDR2 is SVGEGT. With 0 bases removed from V and 0 bases from J, the gap between germline ends came to 18 bases. The CDR3 has 19 amino acids.

This clonotype was observed at least ten times. The rearrangement links TRBV30 to TRBJ2-7, with D uncertain. Germline V CDR1 and CDR2: GTSNPN, SVGIG (reference sequence). Trimming cost V 2 bases and J 5 bases, with 13 bases left between them. The CDR3 loop spans 13 amino acids. CDR3 DNA: TGTGCCTGGAGTACCCTAGGGATGGACGAGCAGTACGTC. Translated, it gives CAWSTLGMDEQYV.

By proportion, this clonotype is medium-sized (0.01 to 0.1%). The genes are TRBV19 and TRBJ2-3; 10 positions agree with TRBD2. Germline CDR1 is LNHDA and CDR2 is SQIVND (reference sequence). This CDR3 has 17 amino acids. J gave up 1 base and V 7 bases, and 11 bases lay outside the gene matches. CDR3 coding DNA: TGTGCCAGTACGGGCACTAGCGGGGTCCTCGGCACAGATACGCAGTATTTT. Amino acid sequence: CASTGTSGVLGTDTQYF.